Ten or more counts support the clone carrying this T cell receptor beta chain. These data are taken from a study of tumor-infiltrating lymphocytes in primary liver carcinoma. Study-level information: Through surgical resection, the patients' primary liver carcinoma was treated. The patients included men and women who were aged 30 to 69 years.

Making TCR beta cDNA involved around 520 ng total RNA and a constant-region primer. Generation of the TCR beta libraries relied on three nested multiplex PCR rounds using slightly modified ARM-PCR. TCRdb passed the multiplex PCR reads through MiXCR, listing each CDR3 protein once. The sample records about 330,000 distinct CDR3 sequences, around three fifths being singletons. Unsorted whole blood served as the source of blood RNA, and germline DNA was extracted as well. The clonotype originates from a man in his forties with primary liver carcinoma and hepatitis B virus infection. The sequenced sample consisted of peripheral blood.

The CDR3 sequence: CASSFVGNEKLFF. For the CDR3, the DNA is TGTGCCAGCAGCTTTGTGGGGAATGAAAAACTGTTTTTT. The chain joins TRBV5-5 to TRBJ1-4; D call uncertain. Trimming removed 2 bases at V and 5 bases at J, with 7 bases between. Germline-derived CDR1 and CDR2 are SGHKS and YYEKEE (reference sequence). This CDR3 is 13 amino acids long.